This entry concerns a single T cell receptor beta chain. V gave up 6 bases and J gave up 5 bases; unmatched junction bases: 9. The germline V gene encodes CDR1 WSHSY and CDR2 SAAADI. CDR3 length: 15 amino acids. This entry belongs to a study of cytomegalovirus exposure and HLA in healthy donors. The PCR used 60 Vbeta and 13 Jbeta primers. Some clones are missing from TCRdb's copy, which holds only in-frame ones; the method was immunoSEQ multiplex PCR. Here the sample spans under 50,000 clones, 66% being singletons. Specimen: PBMCs. The source is a man in his forties or fifties in good health and CMV-seropositive. This chain joins TRBV10-2 and TRBJ2-5; 10 nucleotides line up with TRBD1. CDR3 sequence reads: CASSRRDRGWETQYF. Here the CDR3 DNA reads TGCGCCAGCAGCCGAAGGGACAGGGGATGGGAGACCCAGTACTTC.